The TCR beta chain under discussion was sequenced for a study of cytomegalovirus exposure and HLA in healthy donors. The PCR ran on 60 Vbeta and 13 Jbeta primers. This table comes from immunoSEQ multiplex PCR, and its TCRdb copy is limited to in-frame clones, with some not included. The top ten hold 7.5% to 9.5% of the sample, which has about 82,000 clones, about 68% seen once. CDR1 SGDLS and CDR2 YYNGEE come from the germline V gene. Losses at the gene ends were 4 bases for V and 3 bases for J; bases not matched to a gene: 4. The CDR3 covers 15 residues. Regarding the study as a whole: With further analysis later on, most CMV-associated TCR beta chains appeared HLA-restricted. Among TCR beta chains, those listed as cytomegalovirus-associated numbered about 150. Through in vitro validation, three CMV-associated chains were shown to be specific for CMV antigens. V- and J-gene trimming of TCR beta was linked (in a later analysis) to a missense DCLRE1C variant.

This clone has just one count. Antigen unknown. The receptor's source is a man in his forties in good health and CMV-seropositive. The rearrangement uses TRBV9 and TRBJ2-1; 10 bases fit TRBD2. The material sequenced was PBMCs. The CDR3 loop reads CASSLVAGGYNEQFF. As DNA, the CDR3 is TGTGCCAGCAGCTTAGTAGCGGGGGGCTACAATGAGCAGTTCTTC.